Each of the 23 T cell receptor beta chains below was sequenced from the same sample in a study of blood T cell repertoires in COVID-19. Profiling relied on immunoSEQ multiplex PCR, and the TCRdb table lists in-frame clones only, not all of them. The table includes under 250,000 clones, about 91% detected once. Material: peripheral blood. Source of these receptors: a man aged 25 to 40 with acute or convalescent COVID-19.

This chain uses TRBV2 with TRBJ2-1; 16 bases match TRBD2. The CDR3 is 17 amino acids. CDR1 and CDR2 (germline): SNHLY, FYNNEI. V dropped 7 bases and J dropped 2; count of bases not matched to a gene: 5. CDR3 protein: CASKGTSGGAAYNEQFF. The CDR3 DNA follows: TGTGCCAGCAAAGGGACTAGCGGGGGGGCCGCCTACAATGAGCAGTTCTTC.

The chain is built from TRBV4-2 and TRBJ1-6, with D perhaps matching TRBD1 (5 bases). The V end was cut by 1 base, the J end by 2 bases, with 9 bases between. The length of the CDR3 is 16 residues. The V gene's germline CDR1 is LGHNA and CDR2 YNFKEQ. In nucleotides, the CDR3 is TGTGCCAGCAGCCAAGCTCAGGGAACCTATAATTCACCCCTCCACTTT. Protein: CASSQAQGTYNSPLHF.

The V gene is TRBV21-1, the J gene TRBJ2-7; no DNA check was done on the table's D call, TRBD1. TRBV21-1 is flagged as a pseudogene. The CDR3 spans 19 residues. CDR3 protein: CASSTPGEMRQGAFYEQYF. Here the CDR3 DNA reads TGTGCCAGCAGCACGCCCGGAGAGATGCGACAGGGGGCGTTTTACGAGCAGTACTTC.

The V and J genes are TRBV29-1 and TRBJ2-3, with D perhaps TRBD2 (6 bases). CDR1 and CDR2 (germline): SQVTM, ANQGSEA. Trimming took off 6 bases at V and 0 bases at J, with 13 bases between the two ends. The CDR3 is 14 amino acids. The CDR3 spells CSVARGASTDTQYF. The DNA for the CDR3 is TGCAGCGTCGCGCGGGGAGCTAGCACAGATACGCAGTATTTT.

This chain joins TRBV30 and TRBJ1-6, with D hard to call. Germline V gene data show CDR1 as GTSNPN and CDR2 as SVGIG (reference sequence). CDR3 length: 14 amino acids. With 2 bases removed from V and 7 bases from J, the gap between germline ends came to 12 bases. The CDR3 region has the DNA TGTGCCTGGAGTACTGGAGGGAGGAATTCACCCCTCCACTTT. Translating it yields CAWSTGGRNSPLHF.

This clone was picked up one time. DNA for the CDR3: TGTGCCAGCAGCCGGTGGCTAGCGGGGGTAAGCTCCTACGAGCAGTACTTC. As protein: CASSRWLAGVSSYEQYF. The genes are TRBV21-1 and TRBJ2-7; the D call of TRBD2 is as the table states it, not checked on the DNA. TRBV21-1 has pseudogene status. This CDR3 has 17 residues.

The CDR3 bases are TGTGCCAGCAGTGAAGTCAGGGCCCAAATGTATGCAACTAATGAAAAACTGTTTTTT. Translated, it gives CASSEVRAQMYATNEKLFF. The gene calls are TRBV6-1 and TRBJ1-4, with TRBD1 as a possible D gene (5 bases). Germline CDR1 is MNHNS and CDR2 is SASEGT. The CDR3 is 19 residues long. The germline V and J ends were trimmed by 1 base and 0 bases, with 18 bases remaining between them.

The chain carries TRBV27 and TRBJ1-1; 7 nucleotides agree with TRBD1. After removal of 8 bases from V and 5 bases from J, the junction contained 2 bases not matched to a gene. The germline V gene encodes CDR1 MNHEY and CDR2 SMNVEV (reference sequence). This CDR3 contains 11 residues. The CDR3 loop reads CASQGVTEAFF. The DNA for the CDR3 is TGTGCCAGCCAGGGGGTGACTGAAGCTTTCTTT.

This rearrangement joins TRBV6-5 to TRBJ1-2; no clear D. V lost 8 bases to trimming and J lost 5 bases, with 18 bases between them. This CDR3 comprises 14 residues. Germline assignment: CDR1 MNHEY and CDR2 SVGAGI. The CDR3 DNA reads TGTGCCAGCGTTGCGGAGGGATATGGTTATGGCTACACCTTC. Protein sequence: CASVAEGYGYGYTF.

The J gene is TRBJ1-2, the V gene TRBV10-3, with 8 bases that match TRBD1. The V and J ends lost 0 bases and 7 bases, in that order; junction bases with no gene match: 4. Germline V gene sequence: CDR1 ENHRY, CDR2 SYGVKD. The CDR3 totals 14 residues. The CDR3 reads CAISESRDRFGYTF. CDR3 nucleotide sequence: TGTGCCATCAGTGAGTCCAGGGACAGGTTTGGCTACACCTTC.

This chain joins TRBV3-1 (or the pseudogene TRBV3-2) and TRBJ2-7; 9 positions agree with TRBD2. V dropped 0 bases and J dropped 0; count of bases not matched to a gene: 9. Germline CDR1 reads LGHDT; CDR2 reads YNNKEL (reference sequence). This CDR3 contains 18 residues. The CDR3 here is CASSQDLVAGESSYEQYF. The CDR3 nucleotides read TGTGCCAGCAGCCAAGATTTAGTAGCGGGGGAAAGCTCCTACGAGCAGTACTTC.

The gene calls are TRBV28 and TRBJ1-5; 7 bases agree with TRBD1. Losses at the gene ends were 7 bases for V and 0 bases for J; bases not matched to a gene: 18. Germline loops: CDR1 MDHEN, CDR2 SYDVKM. CDR3 size: 19 residues. Here the CDR3 reads CASTPGGDSWIYSNQPQHF. CDR3 nucleotide sequence: TGTGCCAGCACCCCCGGTGGGGACAGTTGGATTTATAGCAATCAGCCCCAGCATTTT.

The chain uses TRBV10-1 and TRBJ2-7; TRBD1 aligns across 9 bases. The CDR3 consists of 14 residues. Germline lookup yields CDR1 WNHNN and CDR2 SYGVQD (reference sequence). J lost 6 bases, V lost 5 bases, and 8 bases had no gene match. CDR3 in DNA: TGCGCCAGCAGTTCCGGGACAGGGTATCGCGAGCAGTACTTC. Its translation: CASSSGTGYREQYF.

V and J are TRBV7-3 and TRBJ2-7; TRBD2 matches at 9 bases. V gave up 3 bases and J gave up 5 bases; unmatched junction bases: 8. This CDR3 has 15 amino acids. Germline CDR1 reads SGHTA; CDR2 reads FQGTGA. The CDR3 loop is CASSLGDSGRDEQYF. CDR3 DNA sequence: TGTGCCAGCAGCTTGGGGGATAGCGGGAGAGACGAGCAGTACTTC.

This chain connects TRBV19 to TRBJ1-5, with 8 bases identical to TRBD1. CDR1 and CDR2 from the germline V gene are LNHDA and SQIVND (reference sequence). The CDR3 has 18 amino acids. Trimming at V came to 1 base and at J to 3 bases, leaving 11 bases not matched to a gene. The CDR3 nucleotides are TGTGCCAGTAGTATAGGAATGGAGACAGGGGTTCCCAATCAGCCCCAGCATTTT. It translates to CASSIGMETGVPNQPQHF.

Note on this clone: Other DNA sequences in the sample encode the same CDR3. The chain has TRBV7-9 and TRBJ2-5, with D unclear. Trimming took off 1 base at V and 4 bases at J, with 4 bases between the two ends. The CDR3 has 12 amino acids. Germline V gives CDR1 SEHNR, CDR2 FQNEAQ (reference sequence). In DNA, the CDR3 is TGTGCCAGCAGCTTAGTCGGAGAGACCCAGTACTTC. As protein: CASSLVGETQYF.

The chain combines TRBV4-1 with TRBJ2-3, with D possibly being TRBD2 (7 bases). The V end lost 4 bases, the J end lost 6 bases, and 14 bases lay between the germline ends. This CDR3 has 14 amino acids. Germline CDR1 MGHRA, CDR2 YSYEKL. CDR3 bases: TGCGCCAGCAGCCCATACGGCGGGGGCGATACGCAGTATTTT. Translation: CASSPYGGGDTQYF.

This chain links TRBV28 with TRBJ2-7; possible D gene TRBD1, 6 bases. V lost 4 bases, J lost 5 bases, and 15 bases lay in between. Germline V CDR1 and CDR2: MDHEN, SYDVKM. The CDR3 is 14 amino acids. CDR3: CASSYDRSWDEQYF. The CDR3 coding sequence is TGTGCCAGCAGTTATGACAGGTCCTGGGACGAGCAGTACTTC. Full variable domain (outside the CDR3, taken from reference TRBV28 and TRBJ2-7): DVKVTQSSRYLVKRTGEKVFLECVQDMDHENMFWYRQDPGLGLRLIYFSYDVKMKEKGDIPEGYSVSREKKERFSLILESASTNQTSMYLCASSYDRSWDEQYFGPGTRLTVT.

The V gene is TRBV7-8, the J gene TRBJ1-2; TRBD1 agrees at 10 bases. The germline CDR1 and CDR2 sequences are SGHVS and FQNEAQ. This CDR3 spans 15 amino acids. The trim removed 5 bases at V and 7 bases at J, leaving 10 bases unmatched. The CDR3, as DNA: TGTGCCAGCAGCACCCTGACAGGGGGCACAGGTGGCTACACCTTC. This sequence encodes CASSTLTGGTGGYTF. The full variable domain, rest sourced from reference TRBV7-8 and TRBJ1-2, is GAGVSQSPRYKVAKRGQDVALRCDPISGHVSLFWYQQALGQGPEFLTYFQNEAQLDKSGLPSDRFFAERPEGSVSTLKIQRTQQEDSAVYLCASSTLTGGTGGYTFGSGTRLTVV.

The V gene is TRBV4-1, the J gene TRBJ2-2; 10 nucleotides align to TRBD1. Germline V gene lookup returns CDR1 MGHRA and CDR2 YSYEKL. Losses at the gene ends were 1 base for V and 7 bases for J; bases not matched to a gene: 6. The length of the CDR3 is 16 residues. Here the CDR3 reads CASSQVLGQGSGELFF. CDR3 nucleotide sequence: TGCGCCAGCAGCCAAGTTTTGGGACAGGGGAGCGGGGAGCTGTTTTTT.

The CDR3 region has the DNA TGTGCCAGCAGCATCAGGGGCAATGAGCAGTTCTTC. Protein: CASSIRGNEQFF. The chain recombines TRBV9 with TRBJ2-1; maybe TRBD1 (6 bases). V lost 4 bases to trimming and J lost 6 bases, with 8 bases between them. This CDR3 contains 12 residues. The germline gives CDR1 SGDLS, CDR2 YYNGEE.

This clone appeared once. The chain has TRBV15 and TRBJ2-5, with 12 bases aligning to TRBD2. V dropped 4 bases and J dropped 2; count of bases not matched to a gene: 8. The CDR3 spans 17 residues. CDR1 and CDR2 (germline): LNHNV, YYDKDF (reference sequence). For the CDR3, the DNA is TGTGCCACCAGCACCAAACTAGCGGGGGGACAACAAGAGACCCAGTACTTC. Its protein product is CATSTKLAGGQQETQYF.

V gene TRBV5-8 combines with J gene TRBJ2-2, with TRBD1 matching over 9 bases. Per the germline V gene, CDR1 is SGHTS and CDR2 is YDEGEE. The CDR3 covers 17 residues. J gave up 4 bases and V 5 bases, and 12 bases lay outside the gene matches. In DNA, the CDR3 is TGTGCCAGCAGACGGAGAGGGACAGGGAGAGGCACCGGGGAGCTGTTTTTT. As protein: CASRRRGTGRGTGELFF.